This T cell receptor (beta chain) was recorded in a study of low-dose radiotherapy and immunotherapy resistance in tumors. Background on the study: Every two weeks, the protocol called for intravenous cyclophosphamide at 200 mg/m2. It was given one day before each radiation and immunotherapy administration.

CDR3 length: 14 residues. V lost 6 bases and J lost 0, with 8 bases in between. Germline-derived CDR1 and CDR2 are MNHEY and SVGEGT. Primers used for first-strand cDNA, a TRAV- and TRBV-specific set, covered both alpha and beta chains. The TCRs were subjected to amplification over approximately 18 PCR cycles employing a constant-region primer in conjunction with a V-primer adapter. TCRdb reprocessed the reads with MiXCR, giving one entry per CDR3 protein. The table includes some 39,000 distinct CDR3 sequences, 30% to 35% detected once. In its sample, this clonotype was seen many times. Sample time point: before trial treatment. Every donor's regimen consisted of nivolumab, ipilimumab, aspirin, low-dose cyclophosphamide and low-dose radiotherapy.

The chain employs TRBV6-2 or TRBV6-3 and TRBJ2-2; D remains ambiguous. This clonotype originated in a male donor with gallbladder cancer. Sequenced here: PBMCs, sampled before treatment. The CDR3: CASRLQSNTGELFF. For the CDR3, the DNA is TGTGCCAGCAGGCTTCAATCGAACACCGGGGAGCTGTTTTTT.